This T cell receptor (beta chain) stems from a study of blood T cell repertoires in COVID-19. Sequencing was performed with immunoSEQ multiplex PCR; in TCRdb, only in-frame clones are kept and a portion is missing. Of 200,000 to 300,000 clones listed, around nine tenths are singletons. This study enrolled people aged roughly 18 to 100 from about two dozen US geographic areas. The germline V gene has CDR1 SGHNT and CDR2 YYREEE (reference sequence). This CDR3 is built from 15 residues. Trimming took 0 bases from V and 9 from J, leaving 16 bases between them. Sequencing was performed on PBMCs or T cells enriched from blood (not recorded which). The V call is TRBV5-4, the J call TRBJ2-1; D may be TRBD1 (5 bases). The TCR sequence derives from a woman aged 40 to 50 who had been exposed to COVID-19. CDR3 loop: CASSLAMQGPVEQFF. DNA for the CDR3: TGTGCCAGCAGCTTGGCCATGCAGGGTCCGGTTGAGCAGTTCTTC. The variable domain in full, completed from reference TRBV5-4 and TRBJ2-1, reads ETGVTQSPTHLIKTRGQQVTLRCSSQSGHNTVSWYQQALGQGPQFIFQYYREEENGRGNFPPRFSGLQFPNYSSELNVNALELDDSALYLCASSLAMQGPVEQFFGPGTRLTVL.